This entry is about one T cell receptor beta chain. CDR1 and CDR2 from the germline V gene are SEHNR and FQNEAQ (reference sequence). The CDR3 length is 15 residues. V shed 7 bases, J shed 4 bases, and the junction held 4 bases outside the gene matches. Profiling relied on immunoSEQ multiplex PCR, and the TCRdb table lists in-frame clones only, not all of them. The data show 60,000 to 90,000 clones, with 70% to 90% seen just once and roughly 9.8% held by the top ten. These data come from a study of blood T cell repertoires in COVID-19. The sequenced sample was peripheral blood. The V and J genes are TRBV7-9 and TRBJ2-1, with 13 bases that match TRBD2. The sequence was obtained from a man in his sixties with COVID-19, enrolled during active disease. The CDR3: CASILTSGGYNEQFF. The DNA for the CDR3 is TGTGCCAGCATCCTGACTAGCGGGGGGTACAATGAGCAGTTCTTC.